Given below is one TCR beta chain in context. This clone was observed a handful of times. Its antigen is not yet known. Base qualities are not provided; no much larger clone lies one nucleotide away. These data are taken from a study of control samples from healthy donors and cancer patients (TCRdb year 2020). To prepare the library, the immunoSEQ multiplex PCR assay was applied. TCRdb took this table from immuneACCESS and kept in-frame rearrangements with V and J called. Such tables lack part of the clones; where checked against another copy, unresolved V genes explain under half of the gap, and the rest is unexplained. The sample table shows about 140,000 clones, and about 91% are seen once. The ten largest clones represent approximately 1.6% of the sample. Looking up the germline V gene yields CDR1 MRHNA and CDR2 SNTAGT. The V end loses 6 bases and the J end loses 5 bases, and a stretch of 13 bases separates them. From the cysteine through the phenylalanine, the CDR3 covers 13 amino acids. Of all the DNA, just the CDR3 is kept, 39 bases in frame from base 1.

This sequence was found in a man aged 18 to 30 in good health. The V and J genes are TRBV6-4 and TRBJ1-1, with TRBD1 as a weak D call on 5 bases. Sequenced input: blood. The CDR3 reads as follows: CASRQQGGTEAFF. The nucleotide sequence is TGTGCCAGCAGACAGCAGGGAGGGACTGAAGCTTTCTTT.